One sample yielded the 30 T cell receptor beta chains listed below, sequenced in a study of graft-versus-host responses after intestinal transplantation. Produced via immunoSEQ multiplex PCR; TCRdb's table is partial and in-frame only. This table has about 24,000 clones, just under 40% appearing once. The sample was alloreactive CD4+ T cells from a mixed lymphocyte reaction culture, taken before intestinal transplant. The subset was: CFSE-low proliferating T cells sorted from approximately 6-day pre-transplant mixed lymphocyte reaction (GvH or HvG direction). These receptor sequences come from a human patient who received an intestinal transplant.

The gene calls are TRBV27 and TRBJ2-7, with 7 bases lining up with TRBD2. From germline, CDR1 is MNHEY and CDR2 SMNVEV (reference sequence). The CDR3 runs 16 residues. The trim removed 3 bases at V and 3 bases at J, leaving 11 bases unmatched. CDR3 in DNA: TGTGCCAGCAGTTTCCGGGGTCTAGCGGACCTCTACGAGCAGTACTTC. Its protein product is CASSFRGLADLYEQYF.

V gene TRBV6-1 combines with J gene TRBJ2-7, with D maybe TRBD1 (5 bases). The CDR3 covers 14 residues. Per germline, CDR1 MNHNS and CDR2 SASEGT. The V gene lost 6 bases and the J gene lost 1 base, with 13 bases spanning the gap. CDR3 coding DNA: TGTGCCAGCAGATTGACAGAGGTATCCTACGAGCAGTACTTC. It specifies CASRLTEVSYEQYF.

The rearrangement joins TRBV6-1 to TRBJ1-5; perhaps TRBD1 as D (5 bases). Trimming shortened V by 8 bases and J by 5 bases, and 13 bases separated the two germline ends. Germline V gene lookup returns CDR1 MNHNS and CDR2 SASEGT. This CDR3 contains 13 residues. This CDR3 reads CASGLTEDQPQHF. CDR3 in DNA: TGTGCCAGCGGGTTGACAGAAGATCAGCCCCAGCATTTT.

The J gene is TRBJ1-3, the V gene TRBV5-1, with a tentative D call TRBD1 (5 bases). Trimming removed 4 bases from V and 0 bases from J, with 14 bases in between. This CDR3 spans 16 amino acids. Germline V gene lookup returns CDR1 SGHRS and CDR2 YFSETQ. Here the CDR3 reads CASSPDTMSSGNTIYF. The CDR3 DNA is TGCGCCAGCAGCCCGGACACCATGAGCTCTGGAAACACCATATATTTT.

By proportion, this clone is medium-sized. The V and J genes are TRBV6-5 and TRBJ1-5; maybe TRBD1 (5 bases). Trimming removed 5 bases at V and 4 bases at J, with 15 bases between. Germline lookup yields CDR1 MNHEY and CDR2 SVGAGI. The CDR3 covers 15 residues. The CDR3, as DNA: TGTGCCAGCAGTCACAATTACGGGGGTAATCAGCCCCAGCATTTT. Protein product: CASSHNYGGNQPQHF.

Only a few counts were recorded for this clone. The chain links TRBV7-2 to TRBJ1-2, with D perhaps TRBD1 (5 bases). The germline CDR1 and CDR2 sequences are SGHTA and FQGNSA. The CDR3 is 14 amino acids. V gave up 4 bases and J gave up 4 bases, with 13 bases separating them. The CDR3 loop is CASSWAGLGYGYTF. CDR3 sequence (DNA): TGTGCCAGCAGCTGGGCAGGGTTAGGCTATGGCTACACCTTC.

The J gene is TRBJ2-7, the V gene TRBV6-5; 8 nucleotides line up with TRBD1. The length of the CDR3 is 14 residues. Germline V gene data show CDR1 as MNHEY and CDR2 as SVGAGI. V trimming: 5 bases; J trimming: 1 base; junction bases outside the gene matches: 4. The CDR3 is CASSRQGTSYEQYF. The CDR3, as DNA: TGTGCCAGCAGTCGACAGGGGACTTCCTACGAGCAGTACTTC.

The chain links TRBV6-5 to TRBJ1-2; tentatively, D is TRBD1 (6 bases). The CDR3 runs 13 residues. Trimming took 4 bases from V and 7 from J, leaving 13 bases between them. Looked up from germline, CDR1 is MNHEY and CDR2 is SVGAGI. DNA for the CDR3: TGTGCCAGCAGTTCAGGACAGTATGGTGGCTACACCTTC. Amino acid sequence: CASSSGQYGGYTF.

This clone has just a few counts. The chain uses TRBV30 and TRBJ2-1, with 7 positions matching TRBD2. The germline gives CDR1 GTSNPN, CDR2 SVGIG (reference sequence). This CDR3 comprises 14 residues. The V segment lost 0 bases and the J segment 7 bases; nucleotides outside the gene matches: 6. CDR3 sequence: CAWSVGWGGNEQFF. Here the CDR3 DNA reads TGTGCCTGGAGTGTCGGGTGGGGGGGGAATGAGCAGTTCTTC.

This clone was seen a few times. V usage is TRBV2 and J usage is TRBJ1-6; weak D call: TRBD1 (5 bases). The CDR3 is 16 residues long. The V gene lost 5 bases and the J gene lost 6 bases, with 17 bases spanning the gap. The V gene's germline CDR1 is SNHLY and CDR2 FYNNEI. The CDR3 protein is CASSTQAGNFNSPLHF. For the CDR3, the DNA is TGTGCCAGCAGTACACAAGCAGGGAATTTTAATTCACCCCTCCACTTT.

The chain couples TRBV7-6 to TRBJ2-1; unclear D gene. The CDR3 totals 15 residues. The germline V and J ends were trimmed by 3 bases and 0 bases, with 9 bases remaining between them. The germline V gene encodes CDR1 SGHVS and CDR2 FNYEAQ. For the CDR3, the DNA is TGTGCCAGCAGCTTTGGTCTTAGCTCCTACAATGAGCAGTTCTTC. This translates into CASSFGLSSYNEQFF. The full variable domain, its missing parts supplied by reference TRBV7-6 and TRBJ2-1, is GAGVSQSPRYKVTKRGQDVALRCDPISGHVSLYWYRQALGQGPEFLTYFNYEAQQDKSGLPNDRFSAERPEGSISTLTIQRTEQRDSAMYRCASSFGLSSYNEQFFGPGTRLTVL.

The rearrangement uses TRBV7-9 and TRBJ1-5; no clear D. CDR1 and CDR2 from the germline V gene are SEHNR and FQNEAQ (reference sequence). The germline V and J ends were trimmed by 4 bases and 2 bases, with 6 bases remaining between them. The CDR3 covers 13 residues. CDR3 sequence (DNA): TGTGCCAGCAGCTCTCGGGGCAATCAGCCCCAGCATTTT. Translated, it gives CASSSRGNQPQHF.

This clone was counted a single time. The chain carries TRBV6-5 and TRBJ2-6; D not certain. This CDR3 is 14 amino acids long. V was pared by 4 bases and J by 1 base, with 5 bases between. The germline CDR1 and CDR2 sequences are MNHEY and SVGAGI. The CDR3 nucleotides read TGTGCCAGCAGTTCCGTATCTGGGGCCAACGTCCTGACTTTC. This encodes CASSSVSGANVLTF.

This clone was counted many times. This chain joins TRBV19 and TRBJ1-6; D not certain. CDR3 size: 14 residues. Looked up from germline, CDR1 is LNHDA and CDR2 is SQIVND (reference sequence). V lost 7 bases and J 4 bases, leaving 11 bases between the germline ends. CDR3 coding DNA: TGTGCCAGTAACATTGGAGTGTATAATTCACCCCTCCACTTT. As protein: CASNIGVYNSPLHF.

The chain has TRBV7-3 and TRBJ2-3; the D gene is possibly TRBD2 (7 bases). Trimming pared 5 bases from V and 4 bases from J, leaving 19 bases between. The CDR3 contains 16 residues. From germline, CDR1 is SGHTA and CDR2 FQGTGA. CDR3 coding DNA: TGTGCCAGCAGCCCCTTTGGTGGGGGGGCGGCAGATACGCAGTATTTT. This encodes CASSPFGGGAADTQYF.

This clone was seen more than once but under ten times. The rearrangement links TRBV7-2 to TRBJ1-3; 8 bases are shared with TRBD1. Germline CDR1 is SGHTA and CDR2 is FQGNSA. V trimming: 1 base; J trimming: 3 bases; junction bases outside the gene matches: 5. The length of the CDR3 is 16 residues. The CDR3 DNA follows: TGTGCCAGCAGCTTAGTAGGACAGGGAGGTGGAAACACCATATATTTT. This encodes CASSLVGQGGGNTIYF.

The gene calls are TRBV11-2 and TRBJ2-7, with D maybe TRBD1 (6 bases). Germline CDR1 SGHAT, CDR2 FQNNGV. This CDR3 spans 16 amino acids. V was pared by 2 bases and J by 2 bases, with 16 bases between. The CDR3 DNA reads TGTGCCAGCAGCTTATCCCGGACAGTCGGGACCTACGAGCAGTACTTC. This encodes CASSLSRTVGTYEQYF.

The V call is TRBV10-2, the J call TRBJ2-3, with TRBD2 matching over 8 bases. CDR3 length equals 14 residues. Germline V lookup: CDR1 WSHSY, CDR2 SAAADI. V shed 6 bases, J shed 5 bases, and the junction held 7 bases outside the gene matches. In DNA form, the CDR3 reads TGCGCCAGCAGCGGGAGGGCCCGGGGAGATACGCAGTATTTT. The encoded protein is CASSGRARGDTQYF.

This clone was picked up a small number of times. DNA for the CDR3: TGTGCCAGCAGCTTAGGAGCCTACGAGCAGTACTTC. Encoded protein: CASSLGAYEQYF. The chain combines TRBV7-6 with TRBJ2-7; no clear D gene. V was clipped by 1 base and J by 2 bases, with 3 bases between them. Germline lookup yields CDR1 SGHVS and CDR2 FNYEAQ. The CDR3 loop spans 12 amino acids.

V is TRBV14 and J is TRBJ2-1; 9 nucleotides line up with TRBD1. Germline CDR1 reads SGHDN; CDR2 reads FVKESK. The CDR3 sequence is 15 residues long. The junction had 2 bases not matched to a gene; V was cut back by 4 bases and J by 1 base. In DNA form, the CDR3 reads TGTGCCAGCAGCCCGACAGGGGGGTCCTACAATGAGCAGTTCTTC. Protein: CASSPTGGSYNEQFF.

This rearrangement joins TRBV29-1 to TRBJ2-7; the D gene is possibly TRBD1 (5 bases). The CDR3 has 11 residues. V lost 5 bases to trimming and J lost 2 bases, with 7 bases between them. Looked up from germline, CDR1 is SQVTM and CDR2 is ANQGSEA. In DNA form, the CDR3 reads TGCAGCGTTATCAGGGCCTACGAGCAGTACTTC. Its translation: CSVIRAYEQYF.

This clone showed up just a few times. CDR3 amino acids: CASREGDRSPLHF. The DNA for the CDR3 is TGTGCCAGTAGGGAAGGGGATAGGTCACCCCTCCACTTT. This chain uses TRBV19 with TRBJ1-6, with D perhaps TRBD1 (5 bases). The CDR3 has 13 residues. V lost 6 bases, J lost 10 bases, and 13 bases lay in between. In germline, CDR1 is LNHDA, CDR2 SQIVND (reference sequence).

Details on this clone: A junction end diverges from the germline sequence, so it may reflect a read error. CDR3: CASSLGLAGSDTQYF. CDR3 nucleotide sequence: TGTGCCAGCAGTTTAGGACTAGCGGGGTCAGATACGCAGTATTTT. The chain employs TRBV7-7 and TRBJ2-3, with 12 bases identical to TRBD2. Per the germline V gene, CDR1 is SSHAT and CDR2 is FNYEAQ (reference sequence). CDR3 size: 15 residues. Based on the CDR3 plus reference TRBV7-7 and TRBJ2-3, the full variable domain is GAGVSQSPRYKVTKRGQDVTLRCDPISSHATLYWYQQALGQGPEFLTYFNYEAQPDKSGLPSDRFSAERPEGSISTLTIQRTEQRDSAMYRCASSLGLAGSDTQYFGPGTRLTVL.

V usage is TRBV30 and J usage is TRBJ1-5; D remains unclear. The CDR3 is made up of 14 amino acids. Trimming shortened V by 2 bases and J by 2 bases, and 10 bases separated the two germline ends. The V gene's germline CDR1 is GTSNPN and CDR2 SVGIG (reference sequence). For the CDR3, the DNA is TGTGCCTGGAGTAGGAGTGATGGCAATCAGCCCCAGCATTTT. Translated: CAWSRSDGNQPQHF. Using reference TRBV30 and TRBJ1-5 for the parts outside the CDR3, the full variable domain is SQTIHQWPATLVQPVGSPLSLECTVEGTSNPNLYWYRQAAGRGLQLLFYSVGIGQISSEVPQNLSASRPQDRQFILSSKKLLLSDSGFYLCAWSRSDGNQPQHFGDGTRLSIL.

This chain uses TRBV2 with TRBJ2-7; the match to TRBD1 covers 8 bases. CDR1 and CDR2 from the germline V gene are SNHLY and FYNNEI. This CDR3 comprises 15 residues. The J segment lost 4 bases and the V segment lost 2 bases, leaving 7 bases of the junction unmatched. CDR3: CASSEWDRPWYEQYF. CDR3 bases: TGTGCCAGCAGTGAATGGGACAGGCCTTGGTACGAGCAGTACTTC. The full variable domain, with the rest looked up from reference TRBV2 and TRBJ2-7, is EPEVTQTPSHQVTQMGQEVILRCVPISNHLYFYWYRQILGQKVEFLVSFYNNEISEKSEIFDDQFSVERPDGSNFTLKIRSTKLEDSAMYFCASSEWDRPWYEQYFGPGTRLTVT.

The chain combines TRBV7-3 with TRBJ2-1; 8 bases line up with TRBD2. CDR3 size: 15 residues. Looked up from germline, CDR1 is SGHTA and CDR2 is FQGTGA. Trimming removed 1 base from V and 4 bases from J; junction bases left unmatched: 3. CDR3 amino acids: CASSLSGTSYNEQFF. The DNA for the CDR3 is TGTGCCAGCAGCTTAAGCGGGACTAGTTACAATGAGCAGTTCTTC.

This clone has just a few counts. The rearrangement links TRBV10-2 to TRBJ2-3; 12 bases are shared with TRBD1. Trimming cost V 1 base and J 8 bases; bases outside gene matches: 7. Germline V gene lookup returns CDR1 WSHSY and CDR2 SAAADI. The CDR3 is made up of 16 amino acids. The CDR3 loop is CASSEWGQGAATTQYF. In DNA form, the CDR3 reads TGCGCCAGCAGTGAGTGGGGACAGGGGGCGGCTACTACGCAGTATTTT.

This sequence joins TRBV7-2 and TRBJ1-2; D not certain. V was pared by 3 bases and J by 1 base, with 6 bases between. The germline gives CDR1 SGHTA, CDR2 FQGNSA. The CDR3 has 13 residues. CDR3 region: CASSFAVNYGYTF. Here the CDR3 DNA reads TGTGCCAGCAGCTTCGCGGTTAACTATGGCTACACCTTC.

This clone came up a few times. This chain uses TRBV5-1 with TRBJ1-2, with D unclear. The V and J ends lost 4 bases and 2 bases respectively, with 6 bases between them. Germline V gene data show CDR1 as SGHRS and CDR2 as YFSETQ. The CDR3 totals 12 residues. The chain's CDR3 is CASSRGNYGYTF. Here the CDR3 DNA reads TGCGCCAGCAGCCGCGGAAACTATGGCTACACCTTC.

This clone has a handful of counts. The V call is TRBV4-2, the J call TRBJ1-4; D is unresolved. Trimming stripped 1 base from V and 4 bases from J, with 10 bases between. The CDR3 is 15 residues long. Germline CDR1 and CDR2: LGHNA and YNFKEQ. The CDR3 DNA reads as TGTGCCAGCAGCCAAGTCTCCAGTTTTAATGAAAAACTGTTTTTT. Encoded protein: CASSQVSSFNEKLFF.